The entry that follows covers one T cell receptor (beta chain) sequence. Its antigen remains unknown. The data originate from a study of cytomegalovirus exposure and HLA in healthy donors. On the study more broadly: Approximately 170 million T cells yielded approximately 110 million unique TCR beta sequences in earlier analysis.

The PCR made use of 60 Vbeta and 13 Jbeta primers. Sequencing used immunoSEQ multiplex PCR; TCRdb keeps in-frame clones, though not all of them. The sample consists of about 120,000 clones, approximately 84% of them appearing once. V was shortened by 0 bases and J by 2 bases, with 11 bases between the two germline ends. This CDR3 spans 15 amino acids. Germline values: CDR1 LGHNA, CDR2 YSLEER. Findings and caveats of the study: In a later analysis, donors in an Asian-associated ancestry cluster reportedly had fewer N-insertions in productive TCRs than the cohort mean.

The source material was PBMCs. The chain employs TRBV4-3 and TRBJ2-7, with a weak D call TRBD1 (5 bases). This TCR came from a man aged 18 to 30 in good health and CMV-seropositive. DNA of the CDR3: TGCGCCAGCAGCCAAGATGTTACAGGCACCTACGAGCAGTACTTC. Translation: CASSQDVTGTYEQYF.